A selection of T cell receptor beta chains follows, all from one sample in a study of cytotoxic CD8 clonotypes in ibrutinib-treated CLL. Libraries were prepared by immunoSEQ multiplex PCR; TCRdb keeps only in-frame clonotypes and omits some of them. This sample yields 130,000 or so clones, of which approximately 85% are seen a single time; over 2% belongs to the top ten. Sequencing used PBMCs, obtained after 24 months of ibrutinib treatment. All receptors derive from a human donor with chronic lymphocytic leukemia. The conserved cysteine and the conserved F or W are not part of the CDR3 here. The D gene is left open where the match is weak.

- TRBV7-3 ASSLGLGNEQF
TRBD2 TRBV19 ASSPQRGAGEQF
- TRBV7-2 ASSLGLVREQF
- TRBV20-1 SAPSGYEQY
- TRBV7-3 ASSLMVGSRVGANVLT
TRBD2 TRBV27 ASSLLGTSGNYEQY
- TRBV5-1 ASSQSGDTNYGYT
- TRBV5-4 ASSTKTDLLGGYT
- TRBV7-2 ASSLDSGGYGYT
- TRBV6-5 ASSYGGTSGANVLT
- TRBV7-9 ASAKRESSETQY
- TRBV14 ASTGVSTDTQY
TRBD1 TRBV18 ASSPRTGGKGQPQH
- TRBV4-2 ASSQDLRGATYGYT
- TRBV15 ATSRAGQRQETQY
TRBD1 TRBV5-1 ASSQTGDYGYT
TRBD1 TRBV9 ASGTGRWTNEKLF
TRBD1 TRBV5-4 ASSSPQGYQETQY
- TRBV11-2 ASSLAGRALEAF
- TRBV6-1 ASSEERIAGSKLF
- TRBV7-2 ASSHPPGGRYNEQF
TRBD1 TRBV28 ASKQGFGETQY
- TRBV19 ASSTPGGHSSGANVLT
TRBD1 TRBV19 ASSRDRTYEQY
- TRBV15 ATSRDGQTQY
- TRBV19 ATAGLGANVLT
- TRBV5-1 ASSLAASADSYEQY
- TRBV11-2 ASGLRETNTEAF
- TRBV5-6 ASSLAAGRKTQY
TRBD1 TRBV2 ASSDAGQEGNQPQH
- TRBV12-5 ASAGLGSYEQY
- TRBV18 ASSTLARGTEAF
- TRBV5-4 ASSLNRWNYGYT
TRBD2 TRBV5-8 ASSSGLAGHTGELF
TRBD1 TRBV7-8 ASSLDRGYGYT
TRBD1 TRBV27 ASSFGDRAHYEQY
- TRBV18 ASSPPVGRRGF
TRBD2 TRBV5-4 ASSVASGRQNEQF
TRBD1 TRBV6-6 ASSRGETQY
- TRBV11-2 ASSVPATGELF
- TRBV27 ASSLLSGIGLGEQY
- TRBV7-2 ASSLVKGLNYEQY
TRBD1 TRBV15 ATSRDRAGQGNTDTQY
TRBD1 TRBV28 ASGVQGDYGYT
- TRBV27 ASSSQFGGDGYT
TRBD2 TRBV27 ASSLYPPTSRGDEQY
- TRBV4-1 ASSQVDIIAYNEQF
TRBD2 TRBV6-1 ASRTGLAGEDEQY
- TRBV5-4 ASSRTGTPLY
TRBD1 TRBV2 ASSGYRGGETQY
- TRBV7-9 ASSRRQGTNEKLF
- TRBV27 ASSSTLTRPYEQY
- TRBV10-3 AISATWEVVTLH